The sequence of this T cell receptor (beta chain) was determined in a study of cytomegalovirus exposure and HLA in healthy donors. In germline, CDR1 is LNHDA, CDR2 SQIVND (reference sequence). The CDR3 has 15 amino acids. V lost 6 bases and J lost 1, with 15 bases in between. Broader study findings: A later analysis reportedly found fewer N-insertions in an Asian-associated ancestry cluster than the roughly 670-donor mean. Listed as cytomegalovirus-associated were about 160 TCR beta chains. A missense DCLRE1C variant was associated with V- and J-gene trimming of TCR beta chains in a later analysis, and an independent cohort replicated the association.

Concerning this clone: Antigen unknown.

The donors (healthy individuals) were bone marrow donors. It was with 60 Vbeta and 13 Jbeta primers that the PCR ran. Clones were sequenced by immunoSEQ multiplex PCR, and TCRdb holds only the in-frame ones, with some missing. The table includes approximately 130,000 clones, approximately 85% detected once. The chain carries TRBV19 and TRBJ1-1; perhaps TRBD1 as D (5 bases). Sequences were obtained from PBMCs. The receptor was isolated from a woman aged 25 to 39 in good health and CMV-seropositive. The CDR3 protein is CASSLTRVRNTEAFF. CDR3 nucleotide sequence: TGTGCCAGTAGCCTAACCAGGGTGAGGAACACTGAAGCTTTCTTT.